This is a list of T cell receptor beta chains from one sample in a study of cytomegalovirus exposure and HLA in healthy donors. Assay: immunoSEQ multiplex PCR; the TCRdb copy retains only in-frame clones and omits some. The sample carries about 90,000 clones, roughly 67% recorded once. Sequencing was done on a sample of PBMCs. Source of these receptors: a woman aged 50 to 60 in good health and CMV-seropositive. The CDR3 runs from the conserved cysteine through the conserved F or W. The order of the fields is J gene, D gene, clone size, V gene, CDR3 protein, CDR3 DNA. The D gene is left open where the match is weak. Size tells how often a clone was seen (once, few, many) or the class of an expanded clone, and some rows leave it out.

j_call: TRBJ2-3
d_call: NA
clone_size: NA
v_call: TRBV19
cdr3_aa: CASSIVAADTQYF
cdr3_nt: TGTGCCAGTAGTATAGTGGCGGCAGATACGCAGTATTTT

j_call: TRBJ2-1
d_call: TRBD2
clone_size: few
v_call: TRBV7-9
cdr3_aa: CASSPTSGGAGEQFF
cdr3_nt: TGTGCCAGCAGCCCGACTAGCGGGGGGGCCGGCGAGCAGTTCTTC

j_call: TRBJ2-3
d_call: TRBD1
clone_size: NA
v_call: TRBV4-1
cdr3_aa: CASSQGSTGSTDTQYF
cdr3_nt: TGCGCCAGCAGCCAAGGATCGACAGGGAGCACAGATACGCAGTATTTT

j_call: TRBJ1-3
d_call: NA
clone_size: NA
v_call: TRBV6-5
cdr3_aa: CASSYSSAGAGNTIYF
cdr3_nt: TGTGCCAGCAGTTACTCATCTGCAGGGGCCGGAAACACCATATATTTT

j_call: TRBJ1-1
d_call: TRBD1
clone_size: few
v_call: TRBV6-1
cdr3_aa: CASTPDRGTEAFF
cdr3_nt: TGTGCCAGCACCCCGGACAGGGGCACTGAAGCTTTCTTT

j_call: TRBJ2-7
d_call: NA
clone_size: NA
v_call: TRBV2
cdr3_aa: CASSPDYSYEQYF
cdr3_nt: TGTGCCAGCAGTCCTGACTATTCCTACGAGCAGTACTTC

j_call: TRBJ2-1
d_call: TRBD2
clone_size: NA
v_call: TRBV5-5
cdr3_aa: CASSFLPTGTSGGSYNEQFF
cdr3_nt: TGTGCCAGCAGCTTTCTACCTACCGGGACTAGCGGGGGCTCCTACAATGAGCAGTTCTTC

j_call: TRBJ2-7
d_call: TRBD1
clone_size: NA
v_call: TRBV2
cdr3_aa: CASKGNTGEPEQYF
cdr3_nt: TGTGCCAGCAAGGGTAACACAGGGGAACCCGAGCAGTACTTC

j_call: TRBJ1-5
d_call: NA
clone_size: once
v_call: TRBV27
cdr3_aa: CASSFEGQPQHF
cdr3_nt: TGTGCCAGCAGTTTTGAGGGACAGCCCCAGCATTTT

j_call: TRBJ2-5
d_call: NA
clone_size: NA
v_call: TRBV11-1
cdr3_aa: CASSRLGGAEMYF
cdr3_nt: TGTGCCAGCAGTCGATTGGGGGGGGCGGAGATGTACTTC

j_call: TRBJ1-2
d_call: TRBD1
clone_size: NA
v_call: TRBV6-6
cdr3_aa: CATRGGALGGYTF
cdr3_nt: TGTGCCACCAGGGGGGGGGCGTTAGGTGGCTACACCTTC

j_call: TRBJ2-1
d_call: NA
clone_size: few
v_call: TRBV9
cdr3_aa: CASSGGGPYNEQFF
cdr3_nt: TGTGCCAGCAGCGGCGGGGGCCCTTACAATGAGCAGTTCTTC

j_call: TRBJ2-1
d_call: TRBD2
clone_size: NA
v_call: TRBV7-3
cdr3_aa: CASSFSRTSGGTDEQFF
cdr3_nt: TGTGCCAGCAGCTTCTCTCGGACTAGCGGGGGGACCGATGAGCAGTTCTTC

j_call: TRBJ2-7
d_call: TRBD1
clone_size: NA
v_call: TRBV18
cdr3_aa: CASSPGTGDAYAYEQYF
cdr3_nt: TGTGCCAGCTCACCAGGGACAGGGGATGCCTATGCCTACGAGCAGTACTTC

j_call: TRBJ2-1
d_call: NA
clone_size: NA
v_call: TRBV2
cdr3_aa: CASSESSSSYNEQFF
cdr3_nt: TGTGCCAGCAGTGAAAGTTCCAGCTCCTACAATGAGCAGTTCTTC

j_call: TRBJ1-2
d_call: NA
clone_size: NA
v_call: TRBV5-4
cdr3_aa: CASSVPGIEVGYTF
cdr3_nt: TGTGCCAGCAGCGTCCCGGGGATCGAAGTTGGCTACACCTTC

j_call: TRBJ1-6
d_call: TRBD1
clone_size: once
v_call: TRBV30
cdr3_aa: CAWSGTLLTGAFSYNSPLHF
cdr3_nt: TGTGCCTGGAGTGGGACGCTATTGACAGGGGCCTTCTCCTATAATTCACCCCTCCACTTT

j_call: TRBJ2-3
d_call: TRBD2
clone_size: few
v_call: TRBV29-1
cdr3_aa: CSVESWTSGGAGDTQYF
cdr3_nt: TGCAGCGTTGAATCTTGGACTAGCGGGGGGGCCGGGGATACGCAGTATTTT

j_call: TRBJ2-1
d_call: TRBD1
clone_size: NA
v_call: TRBV19
cdr3_aa: CASSRTWTGSYNEQFF
cdr3_nt: TGTGCCAGTAGCCGGACGTGGACAGGGAGCTACAATGAGCAGTTCTTC

j_call: TRBJ2-7
d_call: NA
clone_size: NA
v_call: TRBV28
cdr3_aa: CASSNGGYEQYF
cdr3_nt: TGTGCCAGCAGTAACGGGGGTTACGAGCAGTACTTC